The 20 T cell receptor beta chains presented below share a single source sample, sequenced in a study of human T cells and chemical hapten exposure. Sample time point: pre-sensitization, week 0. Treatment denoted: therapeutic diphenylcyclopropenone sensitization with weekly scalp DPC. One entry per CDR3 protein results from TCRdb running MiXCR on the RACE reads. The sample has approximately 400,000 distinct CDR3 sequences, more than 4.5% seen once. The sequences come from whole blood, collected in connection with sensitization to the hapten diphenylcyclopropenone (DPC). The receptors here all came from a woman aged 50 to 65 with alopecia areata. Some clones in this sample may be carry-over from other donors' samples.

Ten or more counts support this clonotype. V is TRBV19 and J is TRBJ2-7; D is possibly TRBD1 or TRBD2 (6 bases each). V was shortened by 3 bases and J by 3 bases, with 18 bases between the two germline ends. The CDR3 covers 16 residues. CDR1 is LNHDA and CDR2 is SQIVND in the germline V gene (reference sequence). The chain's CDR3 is CASSIGRGQRGYEQYF. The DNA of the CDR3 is TGTGCCAGTAGTATTGGACGGGGGCAACGGGGCTACGAGCAGTACTTC.

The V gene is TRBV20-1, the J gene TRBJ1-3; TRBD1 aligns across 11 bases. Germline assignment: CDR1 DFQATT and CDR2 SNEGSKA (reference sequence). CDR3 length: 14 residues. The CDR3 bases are TGCAGGGACAGGGGGCGGTTTGCCGGAAACACCATATATTTT. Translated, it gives CRDRGRFAGNTIYF.

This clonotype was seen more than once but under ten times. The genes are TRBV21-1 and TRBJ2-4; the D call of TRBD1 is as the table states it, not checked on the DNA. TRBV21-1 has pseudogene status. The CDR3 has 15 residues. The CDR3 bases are TGTGCCACTCAGGGTGGCTGCGTAGCCAAAAACATTCAGTACTTC. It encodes CATQGGCVAKNIQYF.

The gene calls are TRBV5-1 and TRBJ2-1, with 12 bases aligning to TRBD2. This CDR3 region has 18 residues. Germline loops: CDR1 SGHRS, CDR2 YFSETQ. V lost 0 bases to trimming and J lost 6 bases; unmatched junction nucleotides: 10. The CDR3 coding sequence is TGCGCCAGCAGCTTGGGGCTCCAGACTAGCGGGGGAAGCAATGAGCAGTTCTTC. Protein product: CASSLGLQTSGGSNEQFF.

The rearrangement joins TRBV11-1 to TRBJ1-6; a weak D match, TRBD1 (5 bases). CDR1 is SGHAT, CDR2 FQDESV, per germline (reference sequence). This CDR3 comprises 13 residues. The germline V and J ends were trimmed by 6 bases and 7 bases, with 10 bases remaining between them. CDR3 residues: CASRLGQNSPLHF. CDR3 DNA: TGTGCCAGCAGACTCGGACAAAATTCACCCCTCCACTTT.

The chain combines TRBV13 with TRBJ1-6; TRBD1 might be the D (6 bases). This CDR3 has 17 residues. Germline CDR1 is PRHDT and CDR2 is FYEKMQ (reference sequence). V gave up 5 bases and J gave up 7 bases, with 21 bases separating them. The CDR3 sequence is CASSPRRGGYGNSPLHF. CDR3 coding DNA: TGTGCCAGCAGCCCCCGCCGAGGGGGGTATGGGAATTCACCCCTCCACTTT. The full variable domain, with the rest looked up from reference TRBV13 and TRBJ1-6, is AAGVIQSPRHLIKEKRETATLKCYPIPRHDTVYWYQQGPGQDPQFLISFYEKMQSDKGSIPDRFSAQQFSDYHSELNMSSLELGDSALYFCASSPRRGGYGNSPLHFGNGTRLTVT.

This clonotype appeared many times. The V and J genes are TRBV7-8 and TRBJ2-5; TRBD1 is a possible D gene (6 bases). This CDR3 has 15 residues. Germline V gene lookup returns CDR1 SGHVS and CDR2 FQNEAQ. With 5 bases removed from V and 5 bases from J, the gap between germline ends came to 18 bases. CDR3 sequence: CASSTQPTGYETQYF. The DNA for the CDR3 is TGTGCCAGCAGCACGCAACCCACAGGGTACGAGACCCAGTACTTC.

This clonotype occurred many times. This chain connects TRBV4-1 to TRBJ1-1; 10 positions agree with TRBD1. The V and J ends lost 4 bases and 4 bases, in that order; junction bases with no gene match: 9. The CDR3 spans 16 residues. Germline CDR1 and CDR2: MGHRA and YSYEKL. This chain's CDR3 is CASSLARDRGLTEAFF. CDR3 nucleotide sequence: TGCGCCAGCAGCCTCGCCCGAGACAGGGGGCTCACTGAAGCTTTCTTT.

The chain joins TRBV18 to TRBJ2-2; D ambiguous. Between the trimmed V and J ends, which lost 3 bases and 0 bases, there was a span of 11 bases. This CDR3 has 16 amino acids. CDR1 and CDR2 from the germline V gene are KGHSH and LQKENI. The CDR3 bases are TGTGCCAGCTCACCCCGGGCGGTGGCGAACACCGGGGAGCTGTTTTTT. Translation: CASSPRAVANTGELFF.

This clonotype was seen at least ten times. The CDR3: CASSERVAKNIQYF. CDR3 DNA sequence: TGTGCCAGCAGTGAAAGGGTAGCCAAAAACATTCAGTACTTC. The rearrangement links TRBV6-1 to TRBJ2-4, with no clear D. V lost 2 bases, J lost 0 bases, and 5 bases lay in between. The CDR3 loop spans 14 amino acids. Germline V gene sequence: CDR1 MNHNS, CDR2 SASEGT.

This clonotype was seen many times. CDR3 loop: CSAMGREATYEQYF. CDR3 bases: TGCAGTGCTATGGGGCGGGAGGCCACCTACGAGCAGTACTTC. This rearrangement joins TRBV20-1 to TRBJ2-7; TRBD2 matches 8 bases. CDR1 is DFQATT and CDR2 is SNEGSKA in the germline V gene (reference sequence). V lost 4 bases to trimming and J lost 2 bases; unmatched junction nucleotides: 7. This CDR3 contains 14 residues.

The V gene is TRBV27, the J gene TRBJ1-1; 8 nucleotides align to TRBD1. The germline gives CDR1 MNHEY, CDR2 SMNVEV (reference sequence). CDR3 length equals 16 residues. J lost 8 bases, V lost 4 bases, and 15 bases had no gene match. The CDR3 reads CASSSRQGRSWAEAFF. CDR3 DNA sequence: TGTGCCAGCAGTTCCCGACAGGGGAGGAGTTGGGCGGAAGCTTTCTTT.

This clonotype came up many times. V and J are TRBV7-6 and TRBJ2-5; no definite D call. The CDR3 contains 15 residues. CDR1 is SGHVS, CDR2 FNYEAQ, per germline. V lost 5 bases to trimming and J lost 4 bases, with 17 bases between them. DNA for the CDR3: TGTGCCAGCAGCGTGCAGGCTGGAGTAATAGAGACCCAGTACTTC. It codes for CASSVQAGVIETQYF.

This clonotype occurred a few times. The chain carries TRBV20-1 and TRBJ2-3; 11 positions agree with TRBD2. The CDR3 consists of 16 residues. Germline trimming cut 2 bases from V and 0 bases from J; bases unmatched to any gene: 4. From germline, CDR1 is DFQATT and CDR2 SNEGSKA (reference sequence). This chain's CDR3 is CSARTSGGYSTDTQYF. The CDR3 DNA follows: TGCAGTGCTAGAACTAGCGGGGGCTATAGCACAGATACGCAGTATTTT.

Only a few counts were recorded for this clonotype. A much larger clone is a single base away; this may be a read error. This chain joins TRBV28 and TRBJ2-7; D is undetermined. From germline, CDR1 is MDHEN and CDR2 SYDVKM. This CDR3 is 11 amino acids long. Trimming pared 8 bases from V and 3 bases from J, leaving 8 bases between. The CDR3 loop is CASGPGYEQYF. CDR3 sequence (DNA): TGTGCCAGCGGCCCCGGCTACGAGCAGTACTTC.

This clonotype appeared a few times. The CDR3 DNA is TGTGCCAGCAGTGAATCGCGTTCAGATACCACAGGGGTTACGCAGTATTTT. Translation: CASSESRSDTTGVTQYF. V and J are TRBV2 and TRBJ2-3; 7 nucleotides line up with TRBD1. There are 17 residues in the CDR3. J lost 8 bases, V lost 2 bases, and 16 bases had no gene match. From germline, CDR1 is SNHLY and CDR2 FYNNEI.

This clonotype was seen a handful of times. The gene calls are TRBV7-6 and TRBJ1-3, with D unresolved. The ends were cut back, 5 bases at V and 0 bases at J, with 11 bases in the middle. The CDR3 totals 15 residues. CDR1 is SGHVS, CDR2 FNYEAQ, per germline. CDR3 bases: TGTGCCAGCAGCGCCCAGATTGACTCTGGAAACACCATATATTTT. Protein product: CASSAQIDSGNTIYF.

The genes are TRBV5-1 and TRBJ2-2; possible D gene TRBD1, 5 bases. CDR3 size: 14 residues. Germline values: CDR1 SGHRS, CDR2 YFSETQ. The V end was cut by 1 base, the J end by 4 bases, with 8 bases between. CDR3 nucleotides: TGCGCCAGCAGCTTGCAACAGGTCACCGGGGAGCTGTTTTTT. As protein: CASSLQQVTGELFF.

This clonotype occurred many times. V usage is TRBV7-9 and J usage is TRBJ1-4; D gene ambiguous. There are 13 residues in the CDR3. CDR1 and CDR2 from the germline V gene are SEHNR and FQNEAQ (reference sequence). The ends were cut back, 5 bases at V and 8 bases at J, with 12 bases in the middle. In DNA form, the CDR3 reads TGTGCCAGCAGCCCACAATTAGGGGAAAAACTGTTTTTT. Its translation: CASSPQLGEKLFF. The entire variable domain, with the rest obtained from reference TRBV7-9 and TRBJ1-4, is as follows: DTGVSQNPRHKITKRGQNVTFRCDPISEHNRLYWYRQTLGQGPEFLTYFQNEAQLEKSRLLSDRFSAERPKGSFSTLEIQRTEQGDSAMYLCASSPQLGEKLFFGSGTQLSVL.

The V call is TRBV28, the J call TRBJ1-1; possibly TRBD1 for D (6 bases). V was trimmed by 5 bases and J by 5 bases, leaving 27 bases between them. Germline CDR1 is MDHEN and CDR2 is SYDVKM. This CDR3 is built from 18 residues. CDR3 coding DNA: TGTGCCAGCAGTCCCCCCCGTGGGGGCGGCGTGGGTAGGACTGAAGCTTTCTTT. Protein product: CASSPPRGGGVGRTEAFF. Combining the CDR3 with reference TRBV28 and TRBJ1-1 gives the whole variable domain DVKVTQSSRYLVKRTGEKVFLECVQDMDHENMFWYRQDPGLGLRLIYFSYDVKMKEKGDIPEGYSVSREKKERFSLILESASTNQTSMYLCASSPPRGGGVGRTEAFFGQGTRLTVV.